The 25 T cell receptor beta chains listed next were all sequenced from one sample in a study of metastatic and nonmetastatic thyroid tumors. TCRdb re-analyzed the PCR reads through MiXCR. The data show more than 15,000 clones, over 20% seen once. There were no patients who had received any treatment before thyroid surgery. Input material: blood. The source is a male donor with papillary thyroid cancer or a benign thyroid nodule (not recorded which). Some clones in this sample may be carry-over from other donors' samples.

There are a few counts of this clone. The chain combines TRBV6-1 with TRBJ2-3, with 7 bases that match TRBD1. The germline V gene encodes CDR1 MNHNS and CDR2 SASEGT. After removal of 4 bases from V and 1 base from J, the junction contained 5 bases not matched to a gene. The CDR3 runs 15 residues. In DNA form, the CDR3 reads TGTGCCAGCAGTGCATCCGGGACAGGCACAGATACGCAGTATTTT. It encodes CASSASGTGTDTQYF.

V and J are TRBV14 and TRBJ1-6; D gene ambiguous. Trimming cost V 0 bases and J 9 bases, with 6 bases left between them. The germline CDR1 and CDR2 sequences are SGHDN and FVKESK. The CDR3 sequence is 13 residues long. The chain's CDR3 is CASSQDPLSPLHF. In nucleotides, the CDR3 is TGTGCCAGCAGCCAAGATCCGCTTTCACCCCTCCACTTT.

This clone was seen repeatedly, ten times or more. This CDR3 is missing its conserved last phenylalanine or tryptophan, likely due to a read error. This rearrangement joins TRBV11-2 to TRBJ1-6; D uncertain. The CDR3 loop spans 14 amino acids. CDR1 is SGHAT, CDR2 FQNNGV, per germline. Trimming stripped 0 bases from V and 7 bases from J, with 7 bases between. CDR3 sequence reads: CASSLEGLNSPLHL. The CDR3 coding sequence is TGTGCCAGCAGCTTAGAAGGGTTAAATTCACCCCTCCACCTT.

The V gene is TRBV4-3, the J gene TRBJ2-7; 12 positions match TRBD1. This CDR3 has 16 amino acids. V lost 5 bases, J lost 1 base, and 6 bases stayed unmatched. Germline loops: CDR1 LGHNA, CDR2 YSLEER. This CDR3 reads CASSYQGQGASYEQYF. CDR3 DNA sequence: TGCGCCAGCAGCTATCAGGGACAGGGGGCTTCCTACGAGCAGTACTTC.

In its sample, this clone ranks as medium-sized (0.01 to 0.1%). This rearrangement joins TRBV12-3 or TRBV12-4 to TRBJ2-2; no clear D. Trimming left V 3 bases short and J 6 bases short, with 5 bases between. There are 12 residues in the CDR3. CDR3 region: CASSFSPGELFF. The CDR3 DNA is TGTGCCAGCAGTTTTTCTCCCGGGGAGCTGTTTTTT.

This clone was observed a few times. V is TRBV6-1 and J is TRBJ2-1; D remains unclear. The CDR3 length is 13 residues. Germline CDR1 is MNHNS and CDR2 is SASEGT. The V end was cut by 6 bases, the J end by 8 bases, with 14 bases between. DNA for the CDR3: TGTGCCAGCAGGTCAGTCGTATCGCATGAGCAGTTCTTC. Residues: CASRSVVSHEQFF.

The chain links TRBV28 to TRBJ1-2; D might be TRBD1 (6 bases). The CDR3 extends over 17 amino acids. V dropped 6 bases and J dropped 4 bases, with 24 bases sitting between them. Germline V CDR1 and CDR2: MDHEN, SYDVKM. The CDR3 reads CASSPTGKRGYGYGYTF. As DNA, the CDR3 is TGTGCCAGCAGCCCTACAGGGAAAAGAGGGTATGGCTATGGCTACACCTTC.

This clone was seen at least ten times. The chain couples TRBV3-1 to TRBJ2-3; D remains ambiguous. Germline V CDR1 and CDR2: LGHDT, YNNKEL (reference sequence). The ends were cut back, 4 bases at V and 2 bases at J, with 4 bases in the middle. The CDR3 loop spans 12 amino acids. CDR3: CASSPTTDTQYF. The CDR3 DNA reads as TGTGCCAGCAGCCCCACCACAGATACGCAGTATTTT.

The chain has TRBV30 and TRBJ1-5, with unresolved D. Deletions cut 0 bases from V and 2 bases from J, with 8 bases between. The CDR3 consists of 14 residues. Per the germline V gene, CDR1 is GTSNPN and CDR2 is SVGIG (reference sequence). The CDR3: CAWSVGQGNQPQHF. The CDR3 nucleotides read TGTGCCTGGAGTGTAGGTCAGGGCAATCAGCCCCAGCATTTT.

This clone is medium-sized (0.01 to 0.1%) within its sample. This chain uses TRBV5-1 with TRBJ2-7; TRBD1 aligns across 9 bases. Unmatched junction bases numbered 6, after V lost 2 bases and J lost 3 bases. This CDR3 contains 15 residues. Germline lookup yields CDR1 SGHRS and CDR2 YFSETQ. CDR3 region: CASSLQPGQGYEQYF. CDR3 sequence (DNA): TGCGCCAGCAGCTTACAACCGGGACAGGGCTACGAGCAGTACTTC.

The table lists this clone with a few counts. This sequence joins TRBV19 and TRBJ2-2; 7 positions match TRBD1. CDR3 size: 11 residues. Germline CDR1 and CDR2: LNHDA and SQIVND (reference sequence). V was clipped by 8 bases and J by 6 bases; unmatched bases: 0. The chain's CDR3 is CASQGAGELFF. The CDR3 coding sequence is TGTGCCAGTCAGGGGGCCGGGGAGCTGTTTTTT.

This chain connects TRBV12-3 or TRBV12-4 to TRBJ1-4, with TRBD1 identical over 7 bases. V lost 6 bases to trimming and J lost 7 bases; unmatched junction nucleotides: 8. This CDR3 spans 14 amino acids. The CDR3 is CASRGDSRGEKLFF. DNA for the CDR3: TGTGCCAGCAGAGGGGACAGTCGTGGTGAAAAACTGTTTTTT.

This clone occurred many times. The V and J genes are TRBV10-1 and TRBJ2-3; D unclear. Germline CDR1 and CDR2: WNHNN and SYGVQD (reference sequence). Trimming left V 2 bases short and J 1 base short, with 4 bases between. The CDR3 length is 13 residues. CDR3 region: CASSEAGTDTQYF. The CDR3, as DNA: TGCGCCAGCAGTGAGGCGGGCACAGATACGCAGTATTTT.

With respect to this clone: The final CDR3 position lacks the conserved phenylalanine or tryptophan, pointing to a likely read error. The rearrangement links TRBV11-2 to TRBJ2-7; D is uncertain. The germline gives CDR1 SGHAT, CDR2 FQNNGV. This CDR3 is 12 amino acids long. V shed 2 bases and J shed 7 bases, with 9 bases lying between them. This chain's CDR3 is CASSLTGNEQYL. The CDR3 DNA sequence: TGTGCCAGCAGCTTAACGGGCAATGAGCAGTACCTC.

CDR3 region: CASRDGRVGYTF. DNA for the CDR3: TGCGCCAGCAGGGATGGACGGGTTGGCTACACCTTC. The rearrangement uses TRBV5-1 and TRBJ1-2; D is undetermined. The V gene's germline CDR1 is SGHRS and CDR2 YFSETQ. CDR3 length: 12 residues. V was trimmed by 5 bases and J by 7 bases, leaving 12 bases between them.

The V gene is TRBV30, the J gene TRBJ1-2; a weak D match, TRBD1 (5 bases). The CDR3 is made up of 15 amino acids. Trimming removed 5 bases at V and 7 bases at J, with 23 bases between. Germline V gene sequence: CDR1 GTSNPN, CDR2 SVGIG (reference sequence). The CDR3 sequence: CAWCRWIQGPGGYTF. The CDR3 DNA reads as TGTGCCTGGTGTCGGTGGATTCAGGGCCCCGGTGGCTACACCTTC.

Concerning this clone itself: It is likely a read error, because the conserved phenylalanine at the end of the CDR3 is missing. The V gene is TRBV2, the J gene TRBJ1-1; 7 nucleotides match TRBD1. Germline assignment: CDR1 SNHLY and CDR2 FYNNEI. The CDR3 has 13 amino acids. Germline trimming cut 6 bases from V and 6 bases from J; bases unmatched to any gene: 7. The CDR3 DNA sequence: TGTGCCAGCAGGGAGGACAGGTTCGCTGAAGCTTTCTCT. Translated, it gives CASREDRFAEAFS.

This clone was seen at least ten times. V and J are TRBV6-1 and TRBJ2-7, with D perhaps given as TRBD1 or TRBD2 (5 bases each). CDR3 length: 13 amino acids. V was cut by 8 bases and J by 2 bases, with 13 bases left in between. Germline V lookup: CDR1 MNHNS, CDR2 SASEGT. CDR3 nucleotide sequence: TGTGCCAGCGGGGGTAGCATACCCTACGAGCAGTACTTC. This encodes CASGGSIPYEQYF.

In its sample, this clone was seen once. One base away lies a much larger clone, so this may be a sequencing read error. For the CDR3, the DNA is TGCGCCAGCAGCCAAGGGACAGGGGATTCACCCCTCCACTTT. This gives the protein CASSQGTGDSPLHF. V usage is TRBV5-1 and J usage is TRBJ1-6, with TRBD1 matching over 10 bases. This CDR3 is 14 amino acids long. Trimming at V came to 4 bases and at J to 8 bases, leaving 3 bases not matched to a gene. Per the germline V gene, CDR1 is SGHRS and CDR2 is YFSETQ.

This clone was seen at least ten times. This rearrangement joins TRBV5-1 to TRBJ2-5; D might be TRBD2 (6 bases). Trimming shortened V by 1 base and J by 5 bases, and 15 bases separated the two germline ends. This CDR3 is built from 15 residues. Germline V gene sequence: CDR1 SGHRS, CDR2 YFSETQ. The chain's CDR3 is CASSLSGLPGETQYF. The CDR3 DNA follows: TGCGCCAGCAGCTTGTCTGGACTACCAGGGGAGACCCAGTACTTC. Using reference TRBV5-1 and TRBJ2-5 for the parts outside the CDR3, the full variable domain is KAGVTQTPRYLIKTRGQQVTLSCSPISGHRSVSWYQQTPGQGLQFLFEYFSETQRNKGNFPGRFSGRQFSNSRSEMNVSTLELGDSALYLCASSLSGLPGETQYFGPGTRLLVL.

The chain is built from TRBV2 and TRBJ1-2, with TRBD1 as a possible D gene (6 bases). This CDR3 has 14 residues. From germline, CDR1 is SNHLY and CDR2 FYNNEI. V gave up 8 bases and J gave up 0 bases, with 13 bases separating them. The DNA of the CDR3 is TGTGCCAGCCGGCAGGGGTATTCTAACTATGGCTACACCTTC. It specifies CASRQGYSNYGYTF.

The chain recombines TRBV20-1 with TRBJ2-2; no clear D. V lost 5 bases to trimming and J lost 10 bases, with 8 bases between them. The CDR3 covers 10 residues. Per the germline V gene, CDR1 is DFQATT and CDR2 is SNEGSKA (reference sequence). The CDR3 loop reads CSAEGEELFF. The CDR3 region has the DNA TGCAGTGCTGAAGGCGAGGAGCTGTTTTTT.

Ten or more counts support this clone. The chain couples TRBV10-2 to TRBJ2-7; 11 bases are a match to TRBD1. The CDR3 covers 14 residues. Germline trimming cut 6 bases from V and 6 bases from J; bases unmatched to any gene: 7. In germline, CDR1 is WSHSY, CDR2 SAAADI. In DNA form, the CDR3 reads TGCGCCAGCAGCCGAGGACAGGGGGCGTCCGAGCAGTACTTC. Encoded protein: CASSRGQGASEQYF.

The CDR3 sequence is CASSLGTGVMNTEAFF. CDR3 nucleotides: TGCGCCAGCAGCTTGGGGACAGGGGTCATGAACACTGAAGCTTTCTTT. The rearrangement joins TRBV5-1 to TRBJ1-1; 9 positions agree with TRBD1. Germline CDR1 reads SGHRS; CDR2 reads YFSETQ. This CDR3 contains 16 residues. The V segment lost 0 bases and the J segment 0 bases; nucleotides outside the gene matches: 3. The full variable domain, with the rest looked up from reference TRBV5-1 and TRBJ1-1, is KAGVTQTPRYLIKTRGQQVTLSCSPISGHRSVSWYQQTPGQGLQFLFEYFSETQRNKGNFPGRFSGRQFSNSRSEMNVSTLELGDSALYLCASSLGTGVMNTEAFFGQGTRLTVV.

The chain combines TRBV30 with TRBJ1-1; 9 nucleotides match TRBD1. This CDR3 is built from 15 residues. Losses at the gene ends were 0 bases for V and 4 bases for J; bases not matched to a gene: 6. In germline, CDR1 is GTSNPN, CDR2 SVGIG (reference sequence). This CDR3 is CAWSVSGQGRTEAFF. The CDR3, as DNA: TGTGCCTGGAGTGTTTCGGGACAGGGTCGCACTGAAGCTTTCTTT.